This is a list of T cell receptor beta chains from one sample in a study of shared clonotypes between healthy human individuals. Repertoires were generated with immunoSEQ multiplex PCR, while TCRdb's copy carries only in-frame clones and drops some. The table has roughly 890,000 clones, 80% to 95% seen once. The material sequenced was naive CD8+ T cells sorted from blood. The receptors shown here come from a man in his thirties or forties in good health. Both conserved end residues are part of each CDR3. A D gene is named only where the DNA matches it firmly. Clone size appears in some rows only: once, few, many, or a class for an expanded clone.

J,V,size,D,CDR3,DNA
TRBJ1-1,TRBV5-4,many,TRBD1,CASSLTGATEAFF,TGTGCCAGCAGCTTGACAGGGGCCACTGAAGCTTTCTTT
TRBJ2-1,TRBV7-9,.,.,CASSLTDSYNEQFF,TGTGCCAGCAGCTTAACGGACAGCTACAATGAGCAGTTCTTC
TRBJ2-7,TRBV2,.,.,CASTTATRSYEQYF,TGTGCCAGCACTACAGCTACCCGATCCTACGAGCAGTACTTC
TRBJ2-7,TRBV2,few,.,CASKGYEQYF,TGTGCCAGCAAGGGGTACGAGCAGTACTTC
TRBJ2-2,TRBV4-2,.,TRBD2,CASSQSMRLAGKNTGELFF,TGTGCCAGCAGCCAATCAATGCGACTAGCGGGAAAGAACACCGGGGAGCTGTTTTTT
TRBJ1-1,TRBV13,once,TRBD1,CASSLEGTGVEAFF,TGTGCCAGCAGCTTAGAAGGGACAGGGGTGGAAGCTTTCTTT
TRBJ1-1,TRBV2,once,.,CATSVDPSNTEAFF,TGTGCCACCTCAGTCGATCCATCGAACACTGAAGCTTTCTTT
TRBJ2-1,TRBV27,.,TRBD1,CASRKGQTVQGEQFF,TGTGCCAGCAGAAAGGGACAGACGGTCCAGGGGGAGCAGTTCTTC
TRBJ2-5,TRBV27,.,TRBD2,CASSPSRGAGGGFQVSQYF,TGTGCCAGCAGTCCCTCCCGGGGAGCGGGAGGGGGGTTTCAAGTATCCCAGTACTTC
TRBJ2-7,TRBV4-1,.,.,CASSQARGYEQYF,TGCGCCAGCAGCCAAGCTAGGGGGTACGAGCAGTACTTC
TRBJ1-4,TRBV9,.,TRBD1,CASSDPETGVNEKLFF,TGTGCCAGCAGCGATCCTGAGACAGGGGTTAATGAAAAACTGTTTTTT
TRBJ2-3,TRBV5-1,.,.,CASSLASVGTSTDTQYF,TGCGCCAGCAGCTTGGCCTCCGTGGGGACTAGCACAGATACGCAGTATTTT
TRBJ2-1,TRBV7-9,.,TRBD2,CASTLAGGPYEQFF,TGTGCCAGCACCTTAGCGGGAGGGCCTTATGAGCAGTTCTTC
TRBJ2-7,TRBV6-9,once,TRBD1,CASSEGQGDEQYF,TGTGCCAGCAGCGAGGGACAGGGAGACGAGCAGTACTTC
TRBJ1-1,TRBV7-2,.,.,CASSLGGVTEAFF,TGTGCCAGCAGCTTAGGAGGGGTCACTGAAGCTTTCTTT
TRBJ2-7,TRBV27,.,.,CASNTGRSYEQYF,TGTGCCAGCAACACGGGACGGTCCTACGAGCAGTACTTC
TRBJ2-3,TRBV12-5,.,TRBD2,CASGLAGAPVDTQYF,TGTGCTAGTGGCCTAGCGGGTGCCCCGGTGGATACGCAGTATTTT
TRBJ2-7,TRBV29-1,.,.,CSVSTLRRDEQYF,TGCAGCGTGTCGACATTAAGGAGGGACGAGCAGTACTTC
TRBJ1-2,TRBV7-9,.,.,CASSLGDRTNYGYTF,TGTGCCAGCAGCTTAGGAGACAGGACTAACTATGGCTACACCTTC
TRBJ2-2,TRBV27,once,.,CAVGDEQNTGELFF,TGTGCAGTAGGGGACGAACAAAACACCGGGGAGCTGTTTTTT
TRBJ2-2,TRBV4-3,.,.,CASSQDWPPGELFF,TGCGCCAGCAGCCAAGATTGGCCCCCGGGGGAGCTGTTTTTT
TRBJ2-1,TRBV25-1,.,.,CASSEDNTNEQFF,TGTGCCAGCAGTGAGGATAATACAAATGAGCAGTTCTTC
TRBJ2-2,TRBV6-5,.,.,CASSYGPTGELFF,TGTGCCAGCAGTTACGGTCCCACCGGGGAGCTGTTTTTT
TRBJ2-7,TRBV7-2,.,TRBD2,CASSLDGTSGQTEQYF,TGTGCCAGCAGCTTAGATGGGACTAGCGGGCAAACCGAGCAGTACTTC
TRBJ2-5,TRBV7-8,.,.,CASSLVAARQETQYF,TGTGCCAGCAGCTTAGTTGCAGCGCGCCAAGAGACCCAGTACTTC
TRBJ2-5,TRBV7-9,.,TRBD1,CASGGQGYQETQYF,TGTGCCAGCGGCGGACAGGGATACCAAGAGACCCAGTACTTC
TRBJ2-7,TRBV5-6,.,.,CASSYGGGSYEQYF,TGTGCCAGCAGCTACGGAGGGGGCTCCTACGAGCAGTACTTC
TRBJ2-7,TRBV5-1,.,.,CASSPRQAQTYEQYF,TGCGCCAGCAGCCCGCGACAGGCCCAGACCTACGAGCAGTACTTC
TRBJ1-5,TRBV30,.,.,CAWSRGSGQPQHF,TGTGCCTGGAGTCGTGGATCGGGCCAGCCCCAGCATTTT
TRBJ1-1,TRBV7-3,.,TRBD1,CASSTGQGYTEAFF,TGTGCCAGCAGCACGGGACAGGGCTACACTGAAGCTTTCTTT
TRBJ2-2,TRBV25-1,once,TRBD2,CASSATIGKREDTGELFF,TGTGCCAGCAGTGCCACGATAGGGAAGCGGGAGGACACCGGGGAGCTGTTTTTT
TRBJ1-4,TRBV28,.,TRBD1,CASSLGGGGSEKLFF,TGTGCCAGCAGTTTAGGCGGAGGGGGCAGTGAAAAACTGTTTTTT
TRBJ2-1,TRBV25-1,once,TRBD1,CASSEGTAYNEQFF,TGTGCCAGCAGTGAGGGGACAGCCTACAATGAGCAGTTCTTC
TRBJ2-1,TRBV10-3,.,TRBD2,CAISEETSAYNEQFF,TGTGCCATCAGTGAGGAGACTAGCGCGTACAATGAGCAGTTCTTC
TRBJ2-2,TRBV4-1,.,TRBD1,CASSPEQGWAGELFF,TGCGCCAGCAGCCCGGAACAGGGGTGGGCCGGGGAGCTGTTTTTT
TRBJ2-1,TRBV7-2,once,TRBD2,CASSSWREGSYNEQFF,TGTGCCAGCAGCTCGTGGCGGGAGGGCTCCTACAATGAGCAGTTCTTC
TRBJ2-5,TRBV7-9,.,.,CASWGGRTQETQYF,TGTGCCAGCTGGGGCGGGCGGACCCAAGAGACCCAGTACTTC
TRBJ1-5,TRBV27,once,.,CASSLGGYNQPQHF,TGTGCCAGCAGTCTAGGGGGGTACAATCAGCCCCAGCATTTT
TRBJ1-1,TRBV27,.,.,CASSYVARGGVTPNTEAFF,TGTGCCAGCAGTTACGTCGCGCGGGGGGGGGTGACACCAAACACTGAAGCTTTCTTT
TRBJ2-1,TRBV7-2,.,.,CASSLPPIYEQFF,TGTGCCAGCAGCCTACCCCCTATCTACGAGCAGTTCTTC
TRBJ1-1,TRBV28,.,.,CASSLLGRPEAFF,TGTGCCAGCAGTTTATTGGGGAGGCCTGAAGCTTTCTTT
TRBJ2-7,TRBV19,.,.,CASSLVEGRHEQYF,TGTGCCAGTAGTCTCGTAGAAGGGCGGCATGAGCAGTACTTC
TRBJ2-7,TRBV9,.,.,CASSVGHSYEQYF,TGTGCCAGCAGCGTAGGCCACTCCTACGAGCAGTACTTC
TRBJ1-5,TRBV6-6,.,.,CASSYSIVGSNQPQHF,TGTGCCAGCAGTTACTCGATAGTCGGTAGCAATCAGCCCCAGCATTTT
TRBJ2-5,TRBV28,.,TRBD1,CASTGTGEAQYF,TGTGCCAGCACCGGGACAGGGGAGGCCCAGTACTTC